This T cell receptor beta chain was identified in a study of blood T cell repertoires in COVID-19 (dated by TCRdb to 2019 to 2021). For context, the study as a whole: The collaborator samples originated in the United States, Italy and Spain and spanned the acute and convalescent phases of COVID-19. The samples were drawn from two sources: the first 160 participants of the ongoing ImmuneRACE study, and some 1,300 subjects contributed by 6 global collaborators. Subjects who had been exposed to COVID-19, were actively infected with it, or had recovered from it provided the deeply sampled blood TCRbeta repertoires that made up the dataset. The sample metadata nearly always contained a de-identified subject ID, COVID-19 status, age in years and sex. The prospective study material was composed of cDNA or gDNA derived from T cells, B-cell-depleted T cells, or PBMCs. Where available, HLA class I and class II types were obtained from metadata supplied by the sample provider rather than from assay-based typing. The repertoires were released in a freely available public database intended as a resource for research on the immune response to SARS-CoV-2. Overall study results and their limits: How much clinical and demographic metadata was included differed by source and by participant, and the metadata was provided uncurated.

TCRbeta CDR3 regions were amplified from genomic DNA by means of the immunoSEQ Assay, a bias-controlled multiplex PCR. In the source study's methods: The number of nucleated cells in each sample was estimated by amplification of reference gene primers within the assay. To quantify the absolute abundance of each unique TCRbeta CDR3 rearrangement, sequence reads were collapsed and filtered. For each sample, productive Simpson clonality was calculated as the square root of Simpson's diversity index over productive rearrangements. The immuneACCESS repertoire file appears here via TCRdb, limited to in-frame rearrangements. These files lack a portion of the clones; in checked studies, under half of the deficit traces to unresolved V genes, and the cause of the others is not known. The V and J calls and clone size are taken from that table; D and trimming were inferred from the DNA. Present in this sample are more than 300,000 clones, about 90% of which were seen just once. The biggest ten clones account for 0.95% to 1.3% of the sample.

At one collaborating source in Seattle, patients were enrolled during active infection and were followed longitudinally through the course of disease. Whole blood was collected in K2EDTA tubes by collaborating institutions according to the institutions' own protocols. For TCRbeta analysis, collaborator samples were shipped as frozen whole blood, as isolated PBMCs, or as DNA extracted from either sample type. V lost 5 bases and J lost 5 bases; the stretch between them is 18 bases long. The cysteine opens and the phenylalanine closes a CDR3 of 15 amino acids. Left in the record is the CDR3 DNA by itself, 45 bases read in frame from the first base. Taken from the germline V gene, the CDR1 and CDR2 loops are SGHTA and FQGTGA. The table lists this clone with a count of one. What this receptor recognizes is not known. Within one base of it there is no much larger clone, and no base qualities were kept.

The source of this sequence is a woman in her forties with COVID-19, enrolled during active disease. The V and J segments used are TRBV7-3 and TRBJ2-5, with TRBD2 tentatively as D gene (5 bases match). Sequencing used peripheral blood. This receptor has the CDR3 CASSPNNYPGETQYF. The DNA is as follows: TGTGCCAGCAGCCCGAACAACTACCCGGGGGAGACCCAGTACTTC.